Shown below are 24 T cell receptor beta chains from a single sample sequenced in a study of shared clonotypes between healthy human individuals. Repertoires were generated with immunoSEQ multiplex PCR, while TCRdb's copy carries only in-frame clones and drops some. The sample has about 2 million clones, roughly 96% seen once. Sequencing was performed on naive CD4+ T cells sorted from blood. Regarding subset: CD45RA+ positively selected. All receptors come from a man aged 18 to 35 in good health.

The J gene is TRBJ1-1, the V gene TRBV19; D is uncertain. The germline CDR1 and CDR2 sequences are LNHDA and SQIVND (reference sequence). With 5 bases removed from V and 5 bases from J, the gap between germline ends came to 15 bases. The CDR3 runs 14 residues. The CDR3 DNA follows: TGTGCCAGTAGTTTGACACCTTGGGGTACTGAAGCTTTCTTT. Translated, it gives CASSLTPWGTEAFF.

The V gene is TRBV7-9, the J gene TRBJ1-1, with D perhaps TRBD1 (5 bases). V lost 1 base and J lost 3, with 12 bases in between. Germline lookup yields CDR1 SEHNR and CDR2 FQNEAQ (reference sequence). The CDR3 has 15 residues. The CDR3 protein is CASSLGGVGDTEAFF. CDR3 DNA sequence: TGTGCCAGCAGCTTAGGAGGGGTAGGCGACACTGAAGCTTTCTTT.

The chain employs TRBV7-9 and TRBJ1-3, with 10 bases that match TRBD1. The CDR3 length is 18 residues. Trimming took 2 bases from V and 2 from J; bases not matched to a gene: 9. The germline V gene has CDR1 SEHNR and CDR2 FQNEAQ (reference sequence). CDR3 bases: TGTGCCAGCAGCTTACCTAGACAGGGGGCTCTCCCTGGAAACACCATATATTTT. Amino acid sequence: CASSLPRQGALPGNTIYF.

This rearrangement joins TRBV6-5 to TRBJ2-1; perhaps D is TRBD1 or TRBD2 (5 bases each). Trimming removed 8 bases from V and 7 bases from J, with 12 bases in between. This CDR3 has 12 residues. In germline, CDR1 is MNHEY, CDR2 SVGAGI. The CDR3 DNA is TGTGCCAGCGCCCGGGACCTTAATGAGCAGTTCTTC. Translated: CASARDLNEQFF.

V usage is TRBV29-1 and J usage is TRBJ2-1, with D tentatively TRBD1 or TRBD2 (6 bases each). The CDR3 is made up of 11 amino acids. V gave up 5 bases and J gave up 10 bases, with 12 bases separating them. In germline, CDR1 is SQVTM, CDR2 ANQGSEA. The CDR3 region has the DNA TGCAGCGTTACGCGGGGACAAGAGCAGTTCTTC. Translating it yields CSVTRGQEQFF.

The rearrangement links TRBV6-5 to TRBJ1-1; 7 bases are a match to TRBD1. This CDR3 is built from 15 residues. Germline-derived CDR1 and CDR2 are MNHEY and SVGAGI. The V and J ends lost 6 bases and 0 bases, in that order; junction bases with no gene match: 7. CDR3 region: CASSHRGQLNTEAFF. The CDR3 DNA reads TGTGCCAGCAGCCATCGGGGACAGCTGAACACTGAAGCTTTCTTT.

The chain couples TRBV6-6 to TRBJ1-2; maybe TRBD1 (6 bases). The germline V gene has CDR1 MNHNY and CDR2 SVGAGI (reference sequence). The V gene lost 0 bases and the J gene lost 7 bases, with 15 bases spanning the gap. CDR3 length: 15 residues. Here the CDR3 reads CASSYSEWGAGGYTF. The CDR3 region has the DNA TGTGCCAGCAGTTACTCCGAATGGGGGGCCGGTGGCTACACCTTC.

The J gene is TRBJ1-1, the V gene TRBV7-2, with TRBD1 matching over 8 bases. The germline gives CDR1 SGHTA, CDR2 FQGNSA. The V gene end was trimmed by 5 bases and the J gene end by 0 bases; junction bases not matched to a gene: 8. The CDR3 totals 16 residues. The CDR3 is CASSHRGSAMNTEAFF. Written as DNA, the CDR3 is TGTGCCAGCAGCCACAGGGGGTCCGCCATGAACACTGAAGCTTTCTTT. The variable domain in full, completed from reference TRBV7-2 and TRBJ1-1, reads GAGVSQSPSNKVTEKGKDVELRCDPISGHTALYWYRQSLGQGLEFLIYFQGNSAPDKSGLPSDRFSAERTGGSVSTLTIQRTQQEDSAVYLCASSHRGSAMNTEAFFGQGTRLTVV.

This clone has only one observation. The chain is built from TRBV19 and TRBJ2-3; TRBD2 might be the D (5 bases). Trimming pared 9 bases from V and 0 bases from J, leaving 10 bases between. This CDR3 has 13 amino acids. Germline values: CDR1 LNHDA, CDR2 SQIVND (reference sequence). Here the CDR3 reads CARSGSSTDTQYF. The CDR3 DNA sequence: TGTGCCAGATCGGGATCTAGCACAGATACGCAGTATTTT.

V gene TRBV29-1 combines with J gene TRBJ2-5; 9 bases are a match to TRBD1. Trimming took 7 bases from V and 5 from J; bases not matched to a gene: 14. The CDR3 totals 15 residues. Germline V lookup: CDR1 SQVTM, CDR2 ANQGSEA. The CDR3 loop is CSGSSGTGTAETQYF. As DNA, the CDR3 is TGCAGCGGCTCCTCCGGGACAGGGACTGCGGAGACCCAGTACTTC. The full variable domain, completed using reference TRBV29-1 and TRBJ2-5, is SAVISQKPSRDICQRGTSLTIQCQVDSQVTMMFWYRQQPGQSLTLIATANQGSEATYESGFVIDKFPISRPNLTFSTLTVSNMSPEDSSIYLCSGSSGTGTAETQYFGPGTRLLVL.

The chain links TRBV6-5 to TRBJ1-1, with no clear D. Trimming took off 2 bases at V and 3 bases at J, with 10 bases between the two ends. Germline V gene data show CDR1 as MNHEY and CDR2 as SVGAGI. This CDR3 contains 14 residues. Here the CDR3 reads CASSYVRWDTEAFF. As DNA, the CDR3 is TGTGCCAGCAGTTACGTCCGGTGGGACACTGAAGCTTTCTTT.

On this clone: A much more abundant neighbour one base away suggests this may be a read error. This chain connects TRBV5-1 to TRBJ1-2, with D hard to call. Germline values: CDR1 SGHRS, CDR2 YFSETQ. The CDR3 runs 15 residues. CDR3 DNA sequence: TGCGCCAGCAGCCCGGAGATGCCAAGGAACTATGGCCACACCTTC. This translates into CASSPEMPRNYGHTF.

The gene calls are TRBV29-1 and TRBJ2-1; D gene unclear. Germline V lookup: CDR1 SQVTM, CDR2 ANQGSEA. The V end was cut by 5 bases, the J end by 5 bases, with 7 bases between. The CDR3 covers 11 residues. CDR3 in DNA: TGCAGCGTTTCCCCAGACAATGAGCAGTTCTTC. Its protein product is CSVSPDNEQFF.

The V call is TRBV19, the J call TRBJ1-5, with D perhaps TRBD1 (5 bases). Per germline, CDR1 LNHDA and CDR2 SQIVND (reference sequence). Trimming removed 7 bases from V and 1 base from J, with 14 bases in between. The CDR3 totals 15 residues. Written as DNA, the CDR3 is TGTGCCAGTACCGTCACCGGGGCGAGCAATCAGCCCCAGCATTTT. Translation: CASTVTGASNQPQHF. Based on the CDR3 plus reference TRBV19 and TRBJ1-5, the full variable domain is DGGITQSPKYLFRKEGQNVTLSCEQNLNHDAMYWYRQDPGQGLRLIYYSQIVNDFQKGDIAEGYSVSREKKESFPLTVTSAQKNPTAFYLCASTVTGASNQPQHFGDGTRLSIL.

In its sample, this clone was seen once. The genes are TRBV7-9 and TRBJ2-5; 8 bases are a match to TRBD2. The germline CDR1 and CDR2 sequences are SEHNR and FQNEAQ (reference sequence). The ends lost 3 bases at V and 9 bases at J; junction bases unmatched: 3. This CDR3 has 12 amino acids. DNA of the CDR3: TGTGCCAGCAGCTTCCCCGGGGGGGCCCAGTACTTC. It specifies CASSFPGGAQYF. Looking up the rest from reference TRBV7-9 and TRBJ2-5 gives the full variable domain: DTGVSQNPRHKITKRGQNVTFRCDPISEHNRLYWYRQTLGQGPEFLTYFQNEAQLEKSRLLSDRFSAERPKGSFSTLEIQRTEQGDSAMYLCASSFPGGAQYFGPGTRLLVL.

The chain links TRBV6-4 to TRBJ1-1; D unresolved. The CDR3 is 14 residues long. Trimming shortened V by 6 bases and J by 6 bases, and 17 bases separated the two germline ends. Germline V gene data show CDR1 as MRHNA and CDR2 as SNTAGT. The CDR3 sequence is CASRATGDRAEAFF. The CDR3 region has the DNA TGTGCCAGCAGGGCGACTGGGGATCGCGCTGAAGCTTTCTTT.

The gene calls are TRBV29-1 and TRBJ2-3; tentatively, D is TRBD1 (6 bases). Trimming pared 4 bases from V and 1 base from J, leaving 12 bases between. Germline V gene data show CDR1 as SQVTM and CDR2 as ANQGSEA. CDR3 length: 14 amino acids. The CDR3 DNA reads as TGCAGCGTTGCTGGCAGGGGAGGCACAGATACGCAGTATTTT. Its translation is CSVAGRGGTDTQYF.

V and J are TRBV6-6 and TRBJ2-7, with TRBD2 as a possible D gene (7 bases). The CDR3 totals 14 residues. Germline V gene lookup returns CDR1 MNHNY and CDR2 SVGAGI (reference sequence). Trimming stripped 6 bases from V and 5 bases from J, with 17 bases between. In DNA, the CDR3 is TGTGCCAGCAGCTCCCGGGCGGGGGCAAACGAGCAGTACTTC. Its translation is CASSSRAGANEQYF.

The chain employs TRBV6-6 and TRBJ2-5; D is unclear. CDR1 and CDR2 (germline): MNHNY, SVGAGI (reference sequence). The CDR3 runs to 14 residues. The V and J ends lost 2 bases and 5 bases respectively, with 12 bases between them. The CDR3 DNA follows: TGTGCCAGCAGTTACCCGATTCCTGGGGAGACCCAGTACTTC. It codes for CASSYPIPGETQYF.

As for this clone: This sample includes further DNA sequences coding for the same CDR3. The genes are TRBV6-6 and TRBJ1-1; D is possibly TRBD1 (5 bases). V gave up 2 bases and J gave up 1 base, with 8 bases separating them. The CDR3 consists of 14 residues. Germline V CDR1 and CDR2: MNHNY, SVGAGI (reference sequence). In nucleotides, the CDR3 is TGTGCCAGCAGTTACGGTCAGGGGAACACTGAAGCTTTCTTT. This codes for CASSYGQGNTEAFF.

The rearrangement links TRBV6-5 to TRBJ1-1, with 7 bases fitting TRBD1. The CDR3 is 14 residues long. From germline, CDR1 is MNHEY and CDR2 SVGAGI. V lost 6 bases to trimming and J lost 5 bases; unmatched junction nucleotides: 9. CDR3: CASSRQGVGTEAFF. DNA for the CDR3: TGTGCCAGCAGCCGACAGGGAGTTGGGACTGAAGCTTTCTTT.

The chain has TRBV2 and TRBJ1-6, with D perhaps matching TRBD1 (5 bases). Germline values: CDR1 SNHLY, CDR2 FYNNEI. V lost 7 bases, J lost 9 bases, and 7 bases lay in between. CDR3 size: 11 residues. CDR3: CASKDSSPLHF. The CDR3, as DNA: TGTGCCAGCAAAGACAGTTCACCCCTCCACTTT.

In the case of this clone: Other nucleotide sequences from this sample produce the same CDR3. This chain links TRBV18 with TRBJ2-1; TRBD2 aligns across 10 bases. Germline values: CDR1 KGHSH, CDR2 LQKENI. The CDR3 is made up of 15 amino acids. J lost 5 bases, V lost 3 bases, and 4 bases had no gene match. The CDR3 sequence is CASSPPSGGDNEQFF. CDR3 nucleotide sequence: TGTGCCAGCTCACCCCCAAGCGGGGGGGACAATGAGCAGTTCTTC. The whole variable domain, remainder taken from reference TRBV18 and TRBJ2-1, is NAGVMQNPRHLVRRRGQEARLRCSPMKGHSHVYWYRQLPEEGLKFMVYLQKENIIDESGMPKERFSAEFPKEGPSILRIQQVVRGDSAAYFCASSPPSGGDNEQFFGPGTRLTVL.

CDR3 sequence reads: CASSQDLGYSNQPQHF. CDR3 in DNA: TGCGCCAGCAGCCAAGATCTCGGCTATAGCAATCAGCCCCAGCATTTT. V is TRBV4-3 and J is TRBJ1-5; D is unresolved. V lost 0 bases to trimming and J lost 0 bases, with 9 bases between them. This CDR3 is built from 16 residues. Looked up from germline, CDR1 is LGHNA and CDR2 is YSLEER.